A selection of T cell receptor beta chains follows, all from one sample in a study of shared clonotypes between healthy human individuals. The assay was immunoSEQ multiplex PCR, and TCRdb's table has in-frame clones only and misses some. Here the sample spans around 600,000 clones, 90% to 95% being singletons. Sequenced material: naive CD8+ T cells sorted from blood. Receptors were obtained from a woman in her twenties or thirties in good health. CDR3s include the opening cysteine and the closing phenylalanine or tryptophan. D genes are given only for firm matches. Size values are once, few and many counts, or a class for expanded clones, and some rows have none.

j_gene: TRBJ2-7; d_gene: .; abundance: .; v_gene: TRBV27; CDR3aa: CASSYGDLIAEQYF; CDR3nt: TGTGCCAGCAGTTACGGCGATCTCATCGCCGAGCAGTACTTC
j_gene: TRBJ2-7; d_gene: .; abundance: .; v_gene: TRBV2; CDR3aa: CASSDGGHFYEQYF; CDR3nt: TGTGCCAGCAGTGATGGAGGACACTTCTACGAGCAGTACTTC
j_gene: TRBJ2-7; d_gene: .; abundance: .; v_gene: TRBV11-2; CDR3aa: CASSWAGSAGYEQYF; CDR3nt: TGTGCCAGCAGTTGGGCCGGTTCTGCCGGTTACGAGCAGTACTTC
j_gene: TRBJ1-2; d_gene: .; abundance: .; v_gene: TRBV9; CDR3aa: CASSSNRDGYGYTF; CDR3nt: TGTGCCAGCAGCTCAAACAGGGATGGCTATGGCTACACCTTC
j_gene: TRBJ2-3; d_gene: .; abundance: .; v_gene: TRBV7-9; CDR3aa: CASSFTDTQYF; CDR3nt: TGTGCCAGCAGCTTCACCGACACGCAGTATTTT
j_gene: TRBJ1-2; d_gene: .; abundance: .; v_gene: TRBV7-9; CDR3aa: CASSQDLGYGYTF; CDR3nt: TGTGCCAGCAGTCAAGACTTGGGGTATGGCTACACCTTC
j_gene: TRBJ1-3; d_gene: .; abundance: .; v_gene: TRBV28; CDR3aa: CASSLFSGLGGNTIYF; CDR3nt: TGTGCCAGCAGTTTATTTTCAGGGCTTGGAGGAAACACCATATATTTT
j_gene: TRBJ2-1; d_gene: TRBD2; abundance: .; v_gene: TRBV27; CDR3aa: CASSFIAGGPVNEQFF; CDR3nt: TGTGCCAGCAGTTTCATAGCGGGAGGGCCGGTCAATGAGCAGTTCTTC
j_gene: TRBJ1-5; d_gene: TRBD1; abundance: once; v_gene: TRBV19; CDR3aa: CASSQDRGLGNQPQHF; CDR3nt: TGTGCCAGTAGTCAGGACAGGGGTCTTGGCAATCAGCCCCAGCATTTT
j_gene: TRBJ2-7; d_gene: .; abundance: .; v_gene: TRBV28; CDR3aa: CASSRLEGAYEQYF; CDR3nt: TGTGCCAGCAGTCGCCTAGAAGGCGCCTACGAGCAGTACTTC
j_gene: TRBJ2-2; d_gene: .; abundance: .; v_gene: TRBV28; CDR3aa: CASSFPQTGRDTGELFF; CDR3nt: TGTGCCAGCAGTTTCCCCCAGACAGGTCGCGACACCGGGGAGCTGTTTTTT
j_gene: TRBJ2-1; d_gene: TRBD2; abundance: once; v_gene: TRBV6-6; CDR3aa: CASVRAGAPYNEQFF; CDR3nt: TGTGCCAGCGTCAGGGCGGGAGCCCCCTACAATGAGCAGTTCTTC
j_gene: TRBJ1-2; d_gene: .; abundance: .; v_gene: TRBV7-9; CDR3aa: CASSRDTNYGYTF; CDR3nt: TGTGCCAGCAGCAGGGACACTAACTATGGCTACACCTTC
j_gene: TRBJ2-4; d_gene: .; abundance: .; v_gene: TRBV7-7; CDR3aa: CASSLTVGAGLIKNIQYF; CDR3nt: TGTGCCAGCAGCTTAACGGTGGGGGCAGGGCTGATAAAAAACATTCAGTACTTC
j_gene: TRBJ2-6; d_gene: .; abundance: .; v_gene: TRBV4-1; CDR3aa: CASSQEYGRSVSGANVLTF; CDR3nt: TGCGCCAGCAGCCAAGAGTACGGCAGATCGGTATCTGGGGCCAACGTCCTGACTTTC
j_gene: TRBJ2-7; d_gene: .; abundance: .; v_gene: TRBV6-5; CDR3aa: CASSYGDEQYF; CDR3nt: TGTGCCAGCAGTTACGGGGACGAGCAGTACTTC
j_gene: TRBJ2-3; d_gene: TRBD2; abundance: .; v_gene: TRBV7-2; CDR3aa: CASSPRSGRVRTDTQYF; CDR3nt: TGTGCCAGCAGCCCTCGAAGCGGGAGGGTCCGCACAGATACGCAGTATTTT
j_gene: TRBJ1-2; d_gene: .; abundance: .; v_gene: TRBV2; CDR3aa: CASSERTGLREGYTF; CDR3nt: TGTGCCAGCAGTGAACGTACAGGCTTGCGGGAAGGCTACACCTTC
j_gene: TRBJ2-1; d_gene: .; abundance: .; v_gene: TRBV10-1; CDR3aa: CASSTTSYNEQFF; CDR3nt: TGCGCCAGCAGTACGACTAGCTACAATGAGCAGTTCTTC
j_gene: TRBJ2-7; d_gene: .; abundance: .; v_gene: TRBV5-1; CDR3aa: CASSGRDGLHYEQYF; CDR3nt: TGCGCCAGCAGCGGGCGGGACGGACTGCACTACGAGCAGTACTTC
j_gene: TRBJ2-1; d_gene: TRBD2; abundance: .; v_gene: TRBV2; CDR3aa: CASSEAGLAGIEQFF; CDR3nt: TGTGCCAGCAGTGAAGCGGGACTAGCGGGCATTGAGCAGTTCTTC
j_gene: TRBJ2-7; d_gene: TRBD2; abundance: once; v_gene: TRBV28; CDR3aa: CASSLPVREGRYEQYF; CDR3nt: TGTGCCAGCAGTTTACCGGTCAGGGAGGGTCGCTACGAGCAGTACTTC
j_gene: TRBJ2-7; d_gene: .; abundance: .; v_gene: TRBV21-1; CDR3aa: CASSRTSGDYEQYF; CDR3nt: TGTGCCAGCAGCCGGACTAGCGGAGACTACGAGCAGTACTTC
j_gene: TRBJ1-1; d_gene: .; abundance: .; v_gene: TRBV7-2; CDR3aa: CASSLILEAFF; CDR3nt: TGTGCCAGCAGCTTAATCCTCGAAGCTTTCTTT
j_gene: TRBJ2-1; d_gene: .; abundance: .; v_gene: TRBV7-9; CDR3aa: CASSSSRTPYYNEQFF; CDR3nt: TGTGCCAGCAGCTCCTCCCGGACACCGTACTACAATGAGCAGTTCTTC
j_gene: TRBJ1-2; d_gene: .; abundance: .; v_gene: TRBV4-2; CDR3aa: CASSQEGGTAAYGYTF; CDR3nt: TGTGCCAGCAGCCAAGAGGGGGGTACGGCAGCCTATGGCTACACCTTC
j_gene: TRBJ1-1; d_gene: .; abundance: once; v_gene: TRBV5-6; CDR3aa: CASSPNWSNTEAFF; CDR3nt: TGTGCCAGCAGCCCAAACTGGAGTAACACTGAAGCTTTCTTT
j_gene: TRBJ2-2; d_gene: .; abundance: .; v_gene: TRBV19; CDR3aa: CASSFTATGELFF; CDR3nt: TGTGCCAGTAGTTTTACAGCAACCGGGGAGCTGTTTTTT
j_gene: TRBJ2-1; d_gene: .; abundance: .; v_gene: TRBV27; CDR3aa: CASSLGGGNEQFF; CDR3nt: TGTGCCAGCAGTTTGGGCGGTGGGAATGAGCAGTTCTTC
j_gene: TRBJ2-1; d_gene: TRBD2; abundance: .; v_gene: TRBV6-5; CDR3aa: CASSYPTSGAREQFF; CDR3nt: TGTGCCAGCAGTTACCCCACTAGCGGGGCGCGGGAGCAGTTCTTC
j_gene: TRBJ1-5; d_gene: TRBD1; abundance: .; v_gene: TRBV10-1; CDR3aa: CASTTGQGSNQPQHF; CDR3nt: TGCGCCAGCACGACAGGGCAAGGCAGCAATCAGCCCCAGCATTTT
j_gene: TRBJ1-5; d_gene: .; abundance: .; v_gene: TRBV19; CDR3aa: CASSIMGLFSNQPQHF; CDR3nt: TGTGCCAGTAGTATAATGGGACTATTTAGCAATCAGCCCCAGCATTTT
j_gene: TRBJ2-3; d_gene: TRBD1; abundance: .; v_gene: TRBV6-5; CDR3aa: CASSRQGASDTQYF; CDR3nt: TGTGCCAGCAGCCGACAGGGGGCCTCAGATACGCAGTATTTT
j_gene: TRBJ2-7; d_gene: .; abundance: .; v_gene: TRBV19; CDR3aa: CASSRGAEYYYEQYF; CDR3nt: TGTGCCAGTAGCCGAGGAGCGGAGTATTACTACGAGCAGTACTTC
j_gene: TRBJ2-7; d_gene: TRBD2; abundance: once; v_gene: TRBV7-9; CDR3aa: CASSPTLAGGPGTYEQYF; CDR3nt: TGTGCCAGCAGCCCCACACTAGCGGGAGGGCCCGGTACCTACGAGCAGTACTTC
j_gene: TRBJ2-7; d_gene: .; abundance: .; v_gene: TRBV29-1; CDR3aa: CSVEVRGQAHSYEQYF; CDR3nt: TGCAGCGTTGAAGTCCGAGGTCAGGCACACTCCTACGAGCAGTACTTC
j_gene: TRBJ2-2; d_gene: .; abundance: .; v_gene: TRBV2; CDR3aa: CASSPSGELFF; CDR3nt: TGTGCCAGCAGTCCCTCCGGGGAGCTGTTTTTT
j_gene: TRBJ1-1; d_gene: .; abundance: .; v_gene: TRBV27; CDR3aa: CASSLQTEMNTEAFF; CDR3nt: TGTGCCAGCAGTTTACAGACAGAGATGAACACTGAAGCTTTCTTT
j_gene: TRBJ2-7; d_gene: .; abundance: .; v_gene: TRBV19; CDR3aa: CASSPGPGTFEQYF; CDR3nt: TGTGCCAGTAGCCCAGGTCCCGGGACTTTCGAGCAGTACTTC
j_gene: TRBJ1-1; d_gene: .; abundance: .; v_gene: TRBV6-5; CDR3aa: CASSYSYRASNTEAFF; CDR3nt: TGTGCCAGCAGTTACTCTTACAGAGCCTCGAACACTGAAGCTTTCTTT
j_gene: TRBJ2-4; d_gene: .; abundance: .; v_gene: TRBV29-1; CDR3aa: CSVEIVNSNIQYF; CDR3nt: TGCAGCGTTGAAATAGTTAATAGCAACATTCAGTACTTC
j_gene: TRBJ1-1; d_gene: TRBD1; abundance: .; v_gene: TRBV28; CDR3aa: CASSFLGPSGQGGSNTEAFF; CDR3nt: TGTGCCAGCAGTTTCCTGGGTCCGTCGGGACAGGGGGGATCGAACACTGAAGCTTTCTTT
j_gene: TRBJ1-4; d_gene: .; abundance: once; v_gene: TRBV7-8; CDR3aa: CASSFEGTGKLFF; CDR3nt: TGTGCCAGCAGCTTTGAGGGGACGGGAAAACTGTTTTTT
j_gene: TRBJ1-2; d_gene: .; abundance: few; v_gene: TRBV5-4; CDR3aa: CASSLDGANYGYTF; CDR3nt: TGTGCCAGCAGCTTGGACGGAGCTAACTATGGCTACACCTTC
j_gene: TRBJ2-1; d_gene: TRBD2; abundance: .; v_gene: TRBV11-3; CDR3aa: CASSLSGRASWGGPNEQFF; CDR3nt: TGTGCCAGCAGCTTATCCGGGAGGGCCTCATGGGGGGGCCCCAATGAGCAGTTCTTC
j_gene: TRBJ1-4; d_gene: .; abundance: once; v_gene: TRBV2; CDR3aa: CASSEALDGREDEKLFF; CDR3nt: TGTGCCAGCAGTGAAGCGCTTGACGGAAGGGAGGATGAAAAACTGTTTTTT
j_gene: TRBJ2-7; d_gene: .; abundance: .; v_gene: TRBV11-2; CDR3aa: CASSLLNPPYEQYF; CDR3nt: TGTGCCAGCAGCTTACTCAACCCTCCCTACGAGCAGTACTTC
j_gene: TRBJ2-1; d_gene: .; abundance: .; v_gene: TRBV27; CDR3aa: CASSLSLYNEQFF; CDR3nt: TGTGCCAGCAGTTTATCGTTGTACAATGAGCAGTTCTTC
j_gene: TRBJ1-1; d_gene: TRBD1; abundance: .; v_gene: TRBV27; CDR3aa: CASRLQGARTEAFF; CDR3nt: TGTGCCAGCAGATTACAGGGGGCGCGAACTGAAGCTTTCTTT
j_gene: TRBJ2-1; d_gene: .; abundance: .; v_gene: TRBV2; CDR3aa: CASKGQHNEQFF; CDR3nt: TGTGCCAGCAAAGGCCAGCACAATGAGCAGTTCTTC